The clone carrying this T cell receptor beta chain has at least ten counts. A second PCR of about 7 to 11 cycles used a sample-barcoded 5' primer and a J-beta primer mix. TCRdb reanalysed the 5' RACE reads using MiXCR and keeps one entry per CDR3 protein. Seen here are around 1,500,000 distinct CDR3 sequences, 28% observed once, and the top ten hold 7% to 9%. These data belong to a study of blood T cells in healthy people across ages. The TCR comes from a woman under 40 in good health. What was sequenced was blood.

CDR3 DNA sequence: TGTGCCAGCAGTTTCACAGGTTACTCTGGGGCCAACGTCCTGACTTTC. Protein product: CASSFTGYSGANVLTF. This rearrangement joins TRBV12-3 or TRBV12-4 to TRBJ2-6, with a possible D match to TRBD1 (5 bases). CDR3 length: 16 residues. V lost 3 bases and J lost 0, with 9 bases in between.